This TCR beta chain was recorded in a study of T cells after yellow fever vaccination. Broader study findings: The bulk population could contribute abundant contaminating clonotypes to FACS-sorted repertoires. Boosting was followed by the reappearance of most primary-vaccination clones (less than 98% CD4, 85% to 90% CD8).

There are a few counts of this clonotype. Its antigen is not identified. Conversion of TCR transcripts into cDNA relied on 5'RACE template switching, which added a universal primer site and UMIs. TCRdb used MiXCR to reprocess the 5' RACE reads, holding one entry per CDR3 protein. Here the sample spans more than 80,000 distinct CDR3 sequences, 5.8% being singletons. CDR1 is MNHEY, CDR2 SMNVEV, per germline (reference sequence). The V end lost 5 bases, the J end lost 2 bases, and 13 bases lay between the germline ends. This CDR3 spans 15 amino acids. This TCR was recovered from a young man who received the YFV17D yellow fever vaccine. The source material was CD8+ T cells sorted from PBMCs, sampled 10 days after the yellow fever booster vaccination. The chain recombines TRBV27 with TRBJ2-1, with a tentative D call TRBD2 (7 bases). The CDR3 DNA reads as TGTGCCAGCAGTAACACGGGGGGCCCCTACAATGAGCAGTTCTTC. Its protein is CASSNTGGPYNEQFF.